This T cell receptor beta chain derives from a study of blood T cell repertoires in COVID-19. Study overall: Sites in the United States, Italy and Spain provided acute and convalescent COVID-19 samples. The cDNA or gDNA used as material had been derived from T cells, B-cell-depleted T cells, or PBMCs.

In the original analysis: Reference gene primer amplification in the assay estimated nucleated cell counts. Generated by immunoSEQ multiplex PCR, the TCRdb table keeps only in-frame clones and is missing some. V, J and clone size reflect that table, while D and trimming were determined from the DNA. The profile shows around 130,000 clones, roughly 83% of them singletons. CDR1 is SGHTA and CDR2 is FQGNSA in the germline V gene. This CDR3 region has 14 residues. The ends lost 8 bases at V and 0 bases at J; junction bases unmatched: 5. The sequenced sample was peripheral blood. This chain joins TRBV7-2 and TRBJ2-7; 9 bases match TRBD2. The sequence derives from a woman older than 75 with acute or convalescent COVID-19. This CDR3 is CASGPGLASYEQYF. The CDR3 DNA is TGTGCCAGCGGACCGGGACTAGCCTCCTACGAGCAGTACTTC.